Given below is one T cell receptor (beta chain) in context. Its matching antigen is unknown. This entry comes from a study of T cell repertoires in cytomegalovirus infection. Study-level points and caveats: The ex vivo response showed dominance by HLA-C-restricted CMV-specific TCR beta clonotypes.

TCRdb processed the reads anew with MiXCR; each CDR3 protein has one entry. The table lists about 230,000 distinct CDR3 sequences, roughly 22% of them singletons, with 15% to 20% in the top ten. The CDR3 sequence is 10 residues long. The germline V gene has CDR1 DFQATT and CDR2 SNEGSKA (reference sequence). The V end lost 6 bases, the J end lost 5 bases, and 6 bases lay between the germline ends. The chain has TRBV20-1 and TRBJ2-3, with a tentative D call TRBD2 (5 bases). What was sequenced was CD8+ T cells from PBMCs. The source is a human donor in good health (CMV status not recorded). Some clones in this sample may be carry-over from other donors' samples. The CDR3 spells CSATRDTQYF. The CDR3 DNA is TGCAGTGCAACTAGAGATACGCAGTATTTT.